This is a list of T cell receptor beta chains from one sample in a study of blood T cell repertoires in COVID-19. Profiled with immunoSEQ multiplex PCR; TCRdb holds only in-frame clones, not every one. The sample records hundreds of thousands of clones, around 88% being singletons. The sequenced sample consisted of PBMCs or T cells enriched from blood (not recorded which). These receptors were taken from a woman in her thirties or forties who had recovered from COVID-19. CDR3s include the opening cysteine and the closing phenylalanine or tryptophan.

CDR3 length	V gene	J gene	CDR3 protein
15	TRBV30	TRBJ2-5	CAWRDQGIPQETQYF
10	TRBV6-5	TRBJ2-2	CPHQTGELFF
12	TRBV28	TRBJ2-7	CASSLWSDEQYF
14	TRBV27	TRBJ1-6	CASSLWRAVGPLHF
13	TRBV5-1	TRBJ2-7	CASSPGTGVEQYF
14	TRBV18	TRBJ2-7	CASSPGLAGGEQYF
17	TRBV7-8	TRBJ2-3	CASSYRNIRGLADTQYF
20	TRBV5-1	TRBJ2-2	CASSLAGARRQGVWREELFF
15	TRBV15	TRBJ2-3	CATSREPLASDTQYF
13	TRBV27	TRBJ1-5	CASSLQGNQPQHF
14	TRBV28	TRBJ2-7	CASRQTGLSGEQYF
15	TRBV19	TRBJ1-2	CASSMAEGGYYGYTF
17	TRBV7-3	TRBJ2-2	CASSAHLPGQGSGELFF
13	TRBV5-4	TRBJ1-2	CASSPGQGGWVTF
15	TRBV6-5	TRBJ1-6	CASSRLGRGNSPLHF
14	TRBV11-2	TRBJ1-4	CASSLGQGNEKLFF
15	TRBV27	TRBJ2-1	CASSPQGRAYNEQFF
13	TRBV28	TRBJ1-5	CASSLQAPRAQHF
13	TRBV6-6	TRBJ1-1	CASSFTGGTEAFF
15	TRBV3-1/TRBV3-2	TRBJ2-7	CASSHGDRPPYEQYF
16	TRBV4-3	TRBJ2-3	CASSQRPQGSTDTQYF
15	TRBV7-2	TRBJ2-3	CASSLVHPSTDTQYF
13	TRBV7-3	TRBJ2-4	CASSATSMDIQYF
17	TRBV10-3	TRBJ2-7	CAISDGLAGGSSYEQYF
14	TRBV28	TRBJ1-2	CASSPTGGTGGYTF
14	TRBV28	TRBJ1-2	CASTDSTVNYGYTF
13	TRBV12-3/TRBV12-4	TRBJ1-2	CASSLGQGRPYTF
17	TRBV19	TRBJ2-2	CASSTQVRPTNTGELFF
16	TRBV18	TRBJ2-5	CASSPVRAGGRETQYF
15	TRBV7-2	TRBJ1-6	CASSQQDSGRSPLHF
15	TRBV5-4	TRBJ2-6	CASSLGAPGANVLTF
14	TRBV18	TRBJ2-1	CASSPDREGNEQFF
13	TRBV6-4	TRBJ1-1	CASSQVPNTEAFF
14	TRBV5-6	TRBJ2-7	CASSLAGGSYEQYF
17	TRBV5-6	TRBJ2-7	CASSIGGYGAISYEQYF
17	TRBV28	TRBJ1-3	CASSSNPGLGTGNTIYF
14	TRBV7-9	TRBJ1-1	CASSPDSRNTEAFF
15	TRBV6-5	TRBJ1-3	CASSYDRASGNTIYF
15	TRBV9	TRBJ2-1	CASSVAEGRAHEQFF
15	TRBV7-6	TRBJ1-3	CASSSNRVFGNTIYF
17	TRBV7-9	TRBJ2-3	CASSLGGTSGNTDTQYF
15	TRBV5-1	TRBJ2-5	CASSSIGGRQETQYF
15	TRBV12-5	TRBJ2-3	CASSLVGQGTDTQYF
16	TRBV6-4	TRBJ2-2	CASSGAPIPNTGELFF
16	TRBV27	TRBJ2-7	CASSYEGRVRNYEQYF